These T cell receptor beta chains were read from a single sample in a study of blood T cell repertoires in COVID-19. TCRdb keeps only in-frame clones here, not all; method: immunoSEQ multiplex PCR. Of about 19,000 clones listed, 88% are singletons. The specimen was peripheral blood. Every receptor here comes from a human donor in a cohort sampled during active COVID-19. The CDR3 runs from the conserved cysteine through the conserved F or W. Each record gives: J gene, clone size, V gene, D gene, CDR3 protein, CDR3 DNA. D genes are given only for firm matches. Only part of the rows carry a size: once, few, many, or a class if the clone is expanded.

j_call: TRBJ1-6
clone_size: .
v_call: TRBV6-5
d_call: TRBD1
cdr3_aa: CASGLAGTGYSPLHF
cdr3_nt: TGTGCCAGCGGCCTAGCAGGGACAGGGTATTCACCCCTCCACTTT

j_call: TRBJ1-2
clone_size: .
v_call: TRBV3-1/TRBV3-2
d_call: .
cdr3_aa: CASSRGAGYGYTF
cdr3_nt: TGTGCCAGCAGCCGAGGGGCGGGGTATGGCTACACCTTC

j_call: TRBJ2-2
clone_size: .
v_call: TRBV5-1
d_call: TRBD2
cdr3_aa: CASSHTSGANTGELFF
cdr3_nt: TGCGCCAGCAGCCACACTAGCGGGGCGAACACCGGGGAGCTGTTTTTT

j_call: TRBJ2-3
clone_size: .
v_call: TRBV27
d_call: TRBD2
cdr3_aa: CASSSILAGGTDTQYF
cdr3_nt: TGTGCCAGCAGTTCCATTCTAGCGGGGGGGACAGATACGCAGTATTTT

j_call: TRBJ2-5
clone_size: .
v_call: TRBV19
d_call: .
cdr3_aa: CASSMGPYGTQYF
cdr3_nt: TGTGCCAGTAGTATGGGGCCCTATGGGACCCAGTACTTC

j_call: TRBJ1-5
clone_size: once
v_call: TRBV28
d_call: .
cdr3_aa: CASSLGLINQPQHF
cdr3_nt: TGTGCCAGCAGTCTGGGACTGATCAATCAGCCCCAGCATTTT

j_call: TRBJ2-7
clone_size: .
v_call: TRBV15
d_call: TRBD1
cdr3_aa: CATSRGGGPYEQYF
cdr3_nt: TGTGCCACCAGCAGAGGAGGGGGCCCCTACGAGCAGTACTTC

j_call: TRBJ2-1
clone_size: .
v_call: TRBV15
d_call: .
cdr3_aa: CATSTVRETGNNEQFF
cdr3_nt: TGTGCCACCAGCACCGTACGGGAGACAGGGAACAATGAGCAGTTCTTC

j_call: TRBJ2-4
clone_size: .
v_call: TRBV5-1
d_call: .
cdr3_aa: CASSLTPTGNIQYF
cdr3_nt: TGCGCCAGCAGCTTGACACCAACCGGGAACATTCAGTACTTC

j_call: TRBJ2-3
clone_size: .
v_call: TRBV19
d_call: TRBD2
cdr3_aa: CASSMGLAGLGDTQYF
cdr3_nt: TGTGCCAGTAGTATGGGACTAGCGGGCTTAGGCGATACGCAGTATTTT

j_call: TRBJ1-4
clone_size: once
v_call: TRBV5-1
d_call: .
cdr3_aa: CASRSGVGDEKLFF
cdr3_nt: TGCGCCAGCCGAAGCGGGGTGGGTGATGAAAAACTGTTTTTT

j_call: TRBJ2-7
clone_size: .
v_call: TRBV6-2/TRBV6-3
d_call: TRBD2
cdr3_aa: CASSYQSGRGDYEQYF
cdr3_nt: TGTGCCAGCAGCTATCAATCAGGACGGGGGGACTACGAGCAGTACTTC

j_call: TRBJ2-5
clone_size: .
v_call: TRBV29-1
d_call: TRBD2
cdr3_aa: CSVVEGGSVETQYF
cdr3_nt: TGCAGCGTTGTGGAGGGAGGGAGTGTGGAGACCCAGTACTTC

j_call: TRBJ1-1
clone_size: .
v_call: TRBV9
d_call: .
cdr3_aa: CASSTWSDTEAFF
cdr3_nt: TGTGCCAGCAGCACGTGGTCGGACACTGAAGCTTTCTTT

j_call: TRBJ1-5
clone_size: .
v_call: TRBV28
d_call: .
cdr3_aa: CASRPADRFNQPQHF
cdr3_nt: TGTGCCAGCAGACCCGCGGACAGATTCAATCAGCCCCAGCATTTT

j_call: TRBJ2-7
clone_size: .
v_call: TRBV19
d_call: .
cdr3_aa: CASSPLATYEQYF
cdr3_nt: TGTGCCAGTAGCCCACTAGCCACCTACGAGCAGTACTTC

j_call: TRBJ1-4
clone_size: .
v_call: TRBV9
d_call: TRBD1
cdr3_aa: CASSPRQGENEKLFF
cdr3_nt: TGTGCCAGCAGCCCCCGACAGGGGGAGAATGAAAAACTGTTTTTT

j_call: TRBJ2-5
clone_size: .
v_call: TRBV15
d_call: .
cdr3_aa: CATSRGGREDQETQYF
cdr3_nt: TGTGCCACCAGCAGGGGGGGGCGCGAGGACCAAGAGACCCAGTACTTC

j_call: TRBJ2-1
clone_size: .
v_call: TRBV9
d_call: .
cdr3_aa: CASSDGTPQEQFF
cdr3_nt: TGTGCCAGCAGCGACGGGACTCCACAAGAGCAGTTCTTC

j_call: TRBJ2-7
clone_size: .
v_call: TRBV3-1/TRBV3-2
d_call: .
cdr3_aa: CASSQNTKDSYEQYF
cdr3_nt: TGTGCCAGCAGCCAAAACACCAAAGACTCCTACGAGCAGTACTTC

j_call: TRBJ1-3
clone_size: .
v_call: TRBV6-1
d_call: .
cdr3_aa: CASSEYEGSGNTIYF
cdr3_nt: TGTGCCAGCAGTGAATATGAGGGTTCAGGAAACACCATATATTTT

j_call: TRBJ2-1
clone_size: .
v_call: TRBV6-4
d_call: TRBD2
cdr3_aa: CASSETTSGEYNEQFF
cdr3_nt: TGTGCCAGCAGTGAAACCACTAGCGGAGAATACAATGAGCAGTTCTTC

j_call: TRBJ1-3
clone_size: .
v_call: TRBV7-9
d_call: TRBD1
cdr3_aa: CASSNRGSGNTIYF
cdr3_nt: TGTGCCAGCAGCAACAGGGGATCTGGAAACACCATATATTTT

j_call: TRBJ1-3
clone_size: .
v_call: TRBV2
d_call: .
cdr3_aa: CASTIRTDGNTIYF
cdr3_nt: TGTGCCAGCACTATACGGACAGATGGAAACACCATATATTTT

j_call: TRBJ1-6
clone_size: .
v_call: TRBV28
d_call: .
cdr3_aa: CASSPTYNSPLHF
cdr3_nt: TGTGCCAGCAGTCCTACTTATAATTCACCCCTCCACTTT

j_call: TRBJ2-2
clone_size: .
v_call: TRBV7-6
d_call: TRBD2
cdr3_aa: CASSSLTSGTGTGELFF
cdr3_nt: TGTGCCAGCAGCTCCTTGACTAGCGGGACGGGAACCGGGGAGCTGTTTTTT

j_call: TRBJ1-1
clone_size: .
v_call: TRBV5-1
d_call: .
cdr3_aa: CASSLDPSPGSTEAFF
cdr3_nt: TGCGCCAGCAGCTTGGACCCTTCCCCGGGGAGCACTGAAGCTTTCTTT

j_call: TRBJ2-1
clone_size: .
v_call: TRBV5-1
d_call: TRBD2
cdr3_aa: CASRILAGGLSSYNEQFF
cdr3_nt: TGCGCCAGCAGAATACTAGCGGGAGGGTTAAGCTCCTACAATGAGCAGTTCTTC

j_call: TRBJ1-4
clone_size: .
v_call: TRBV28
d_call: TRBD1
cdr3_aa: CASSANPGQGNEKLFF
cdr3_nt: TGTGCCAGCAGTGCGAATCCGGGACAGGGGAACGAAAAACTGTTTTTT

j_call: TRBJ1-2
clone_size: .
v_call: TRBV6-5
d_call: .
cdr3_aa: CASIEQGGGALGYTF
cdr3_nt: TGTGCCAGCATCGAACAGGGAGGGGGGGCTTTGGGCTACACCTTC

j_call: TRBJ1-6
clone_size: few
v_call: TRBV4-2
d_call: TRBD1
cdr3_aa: CASSRGVGQEGSPLHF
cdr3_nt: TGTGCCAGCAGCCGGGGGGTGGGACAGGAGGGTTCACCCCTCCACTTT

j_call: TRBJ2-3
clone_size: once
v_call: TRBV11-2
d_call: TRBD2
cdr3_aa: CASSTRTSGDTQYF
cdr3_nt: TGTGCCAGCAGCACCCGGACTAGCGGTGATACGCAGTATTTT

j_call: TRBJ2-7
clone_size: .
v_call: TRBV7-9
d_call: TRBD2
cdr3_aa: CASSLGLAGNYEQYF
cdr3_nt: TGTGCCAGCAGCCTCGGACTAGCGGGGAACTACGAGCAGTACTTC

j_call: TRBJ2-1
clone_size: once
v_call: TRBV28
d_call: TRBD2
cdr3_aa: CASSLFGTSETFQFF
cdr3_nt: TGTGCCAGCAGTTTATTCGGGACTAGCGAGACCTTTCAGTTCTTC

j_call: TRBJ2-1
clone_size: .
v_call: TRBV9
d_call: .
cdr3_aa: CASSAVPGMIDEQFF
cdr3_nt: TGTGCCAGCAGCGCGGTCCCGGGGATGATCGATGAGCAGTTCTTC

j_call: TRBJ1-4
clone_size: once
v_call: TRBV28
d_call: .
cdr3_aa: CASSFKAGMSEELFF
cdr3_nt: TGTGCCAGCAGTTTCAAGGCAGGGATGTCCGAGGAACTGTTTTTT

j_call: TRBJ2-1
clone_size: .
v_call: TRBV4-1
d_call: TRBD1
cdr3_aa: CASSLTGTGTGDEQFF
cdr3_nt: TGCGCCAGCAGCTTAACCGGGACAGGGACTGGGGATGAGCAGTTCTTC

j_call: TRBJ2-3
clone_size: .
v_call: TRBV25-1
d_call: .
cdr3_aa: CASSEPPLDTQYF
cdr3_nt: TGTGCCAGCAGTGAACCTCCGTTAGATACGCAGTATTTT

j_call: TRBJ2-5
clone_size: .
v_call: TRBV15
d_call: TRBD2
cdr3_aa: CATSRGRLALRETQYF
cdr3_nt: TGTGCCACCAGCAGGGGGAGACTAGCCTTGAGAGAGACCCAGTACTTC

j_call: TRBJ2-3
clone_size: once
v_call: TRBV28
d_call: .
cdr3_aa: CASRAPSRGDTQYF
cdr3_nt: TGTGCCAGCAGGGCCCCTTCACGGGGAGATACGCAGTATTTT

j_call: TRBJ2-7
clone_size: few
v_call: TRBV10-1
d_call: TRBD1
cdr3_aa: CASRAGTGYSYEQYF
cdr3_nt: TGCGCCAGCAGAGCCGGGACAGGTTACTCCTACGAGCAGTACTTC

j_call: TRBJ2-7
clone_size: .
v_call: TRBV5-5
d_call: .
cdr3_aa: CASSSVPGHYEQYF
cdr3_nt: TGTGCCAGCAGCTCAGTCCCGGGACATTACGAGCAGTACTTC

j_call: TRBJ2-1
clone_size: few
v_call: TRBV7-8
d_call: .
cdr3_aa: CASSPGHPNNEQFF
cdr3_nt: TGTGCCAGCAGCCCAGGACACCCGAACAATGAGCAGTTCTTC

j_call: TRBJ1-2
clone_size: once
v_call: TRBV3-1/TRBV3-2
d_call: TRBD1
cdr3_aa: CASSPGTEPYGYTF
cdr3_nt: TGTGCCAGCAGCCCAGGGACAGAACCTTATGGCTACACCTTC

j_call: TRBJ1-1
clone_size: once
v_call: TRBV5-1
d_call: .
cdr3_aa: CASSPQWNTEAFF
cdr3_nt: TGCGCCAGCAGCCCTCAGTGGAACACTGAAGCTTTCTTT

j_call: TRBJ1-5
clone_size: .
v_call: TRBV15
d_call: .
cdr3_aa: CATSRDKGFNQPQHF
cdr3_nt: TGTGCCACCAGCAGAGATAAGGGGTTCAATCAGCCCCAGCATTTT

j_call: TRBJ2-7
clone_size: once
v_call: TRBV20-1
d_call: .
cdr3_aa: CSASKVRRPYEQYF
cdr3_nt: TGCAGTGCTAGTAAGGTCCGGCGGCCCTACGAGCAGTACTTC

j_call: TRBJ2-7
clone_size: .
v_call: TRBV6-6
d_call: TRBD2
cdr3_aa: CASSSRRGVLLYEQYF
cdr3_nt: TGTGCCAGCAGTTCCCGCCGGGGGGTCCTCCTCTACGAGCAGTACTTC

j_call: TRBJ2-1
clone_size: .
v_call: TRBV10-3
d_call: TRBD1
cdr3_aa: CAISPGTGKGGLGSYNEQFF
cdr3_nt: TGTGCCATCAGCCCCGGGACAGGGAAGGGCGGTCTAGGGTCCTACAATGAGCAGTTCTTC